These T cell receptor beta chains were read from a single sample in a study of T cell repertoires in ileal Crohn's disease. The data were produced by immunoSEQ multiplex PCR, yet TCRdb's version contains in-frame clones alone and is incomplete. The data show over 6,000 clones, under 80% seen once. The specimen was ileal tissue. Every receptor here comes from an adult with Crohn's disease. Each CDR3 is given with its conserved first and last residue. Fields, in order: CDR3 DNA, CDR3 protein, clone size, V gene, J gene, D gene. The D gene is left open where the match is weak. Size tells how often a clone was seen (once, few, many) or the class of an expanded clone, and some rows leave it out.

DNA: TGCGCCAGCGAAGCCACAGGTCTGGGTGAAAAACTGTTTTTT
CDR3: CASEATGLGEKLFF
size: NA
V: TRBV5-1
J: TRBJ1-4
D: NA

DNA: TGTGCCAGCAGCTTGAGCGGGGCCCCCTACGAGCAGTACTTC
CDR3: CASSLSGAPYEQYF
size: few
V: TRBV5-4
J: TRBJ2-7
D: TRBD2

DNA: TGTGCCAGCTCACCACCAACTACTGGAAACACCATATATTTT
CDR3: CASSPPTTGNTIYF
size: NA
V: TRBV18
J: TRBJ1-3
D: NA

DNA: TGTGCCAGCAGTCTACGGACAGGGAAGTGGGTTAGCAATCAGCCCCAGCATTTT
CDR3: CASSLRTGKWVSNQPQHF
size: NA
V: TRBV2
J: TRBJ1-5
D: TRBD1

DNA: TGTGCCAGCAGAGCCGCGGGGCAGGGAAAAGATACGCAGTATTTT
CDR3: CASRAAGQGKDTQYF
size: NA
V: TRBV5-4
J: TRBJ2-3
D: NA

DNA: TGTGCCAGCTCATTGACGGGACAGAGACTCACCGGGGAGCTGTTTTTT
CDR3: CASSLTGQRLTGELFF
size: NA
V: TRBV18
J: TRBJ2-2
D: TRBD1

DNA: TGTGCCAGCAGCGGACAGGGGGTGGTTAAGACCCAGTACTTC
CDR3: CASSGQGVVKTQYF
size: NA
V: TRBV2
J: TRBJ2-5
D: TRBD1

DNA: TGTGCCAGCAACCTGGGGGTTGCGGGGGCCAACACCGGGGAGCTGTTTTTT
CDR3: CASNLGVAGANTGELFF
size: NA
V: TRBV7-9
J: TRBJ2-2
D: NA

DNA: TGCGCCAGCAGCAGGGGACAGGGGGTTAGTGCCGAGCAGTACTTC
CDR3: CASSRGQGVSAEQYF
size: NA
V: TRBV5-1
J: TRBJ2-7
D: TRBD1

DNA: TGTGCCAGCAGCCAAAATACCGGGACTAGCGTTACCTACGAGCAGTACTTC
CDR3: CASSQNTGTSVTYEQYF
size: NA
V: TRBV4-2
J: TRBJ2-7
D: TRBD2

DNA: TGTGCCAGTAGTATAGCGGTTTTCAACTATGGCTACACCTTC
CDR3: CASSIAVFNYGYTF
size: NA
V: TRBV19
J: TRBJ1-2
D: NA

DNA: TGTGCCAGCGGGGGGAGGGGGAGGAGCGGCACAGATACGCAGTATTTT
CDR3: CASGGRGRSGTDTQYF
size: NA
V: TRBV9
J: TRBJ2-3
D: NA

DNA: TGTGCCAGCAGCCACCGAAACTATCGGACAGGGGGCTACGAGCAGTACTTC
CDR3: CASSHRNYRTGGYEQYF
size: once
V: TRBV14
J: TRBJ2-7
D: TRBD1

DNA: TGTGCCAGCAGTTTACAGGGGGCCATGGGGACAGATACGCAGTATTTT
CDR3: CASSLQGAMGTDTQYF
size: NA
V: TRBV6-4
J: TRBJ2-3
D: TRBD1

DNA: TGCGCCAGCAGCCTCGCGGGAGGCGGACAGCCCCAGCATTTT
CDR3: CASSLAGGGQPQHF
size: once
V: TRBV4-3
J: TRBJ1-5
D: NA

DNA: TGCGCCAGCAGCCAAGAAGCCTACTACACAGATACGCAGTATTTT
CDR3: CASSQEAYYTDTQYF
size: NA
V: TRBV4-1
J: TRBJ2-3
D: NA